This T cell receptor (beta chain) was recorded in a study of blood T cell repertoires in COVID-19 (dated by TCRdb to the early 2020s). Background for the entire study: The collaborator samples originated in the United States, Italy and Spain and spanned the acute and convalescent phases of COVID-19. HLA class I and class II types, where available, came from metadata supplied by the sample provider rather than from assay-based typing. The dataset comprised deeply sampled blood TCRbeta repertoires from subjects exposed to, actively infected with, or recovered from COVID-19. The prospective study material was composed of cDNA or gDNA derived from T cells, B-cell-depleted T cells, or PBMCs. Nearly every sample came with metadata listing a de-identified subject ID, COVID-19 status, age in years and sex. Samples were obtained from the ongoing ImmuneRACE study (first 160 participants) and from about 1,300 subjects provided by 6 global collaborators. The repertoires were released in a freely available public database meant as a resource for research on the immune response to SARS-CoV-2.

Study-level results and caveats: The quantity of clinical and demographic metadata differed by source and by participant and was supplied without curation.

As to this clone: Its specific antigen is unknown. Base qualities are not recorded, but no much larger clone differs from it by a single base.

Collaborating institutions collected whole blood in K2EDTA tubes following their own protocols. For TCRbeta analysis, collaborators shipped samples in one of three forms: frozen whole blood, isolated PBMCs, or DNA extracted from either of those sample types. The immunoSEQ Assay, a bias-controlled multiplex PCR, was used to amplify TCRbeta CDR3 regions from genomic DNA. Under the source paper's analysis protocol: The number of nucleated cells in each sample was estimated by amplification of reference gene primers within the assay. Sequence reads were collapsed and filtered to measure the absolute abundance of every unique TCRbeta CDR3 rearrangement. For each sample, productive Simpson clonality was calculated as the square root of Simpson's diversity index over productive rearrangements. The table comes from immuneACCESS by way of TCRdb, which keeps in-frame sequences with V and J called. Part of the clones is missing from these tables; in studies checked, under half for an unresolved V gene and the rest for unknown reasons. The V and J calls and clone size come from that table; D and trimming were worked out from the DNA. This sample lists about 110,000 clones; roughly 79% were detected once. The ten most abundant clones make up 15% to 20% of the sample.

The TCR sequence derives from a woman older than 75 with active or convalescent COVID-19. The sample consisted of peripheral blood.

The DNA sequence is as follows: TGCAGTGCTAGTGGGCCGAACACCATATATTTT. It is translated as CSASGPNTIYF. Recombination connected TRBV20-1 to TRBJ1-3; there is no confident call for the D gene. Inclusive of the bounding cysteine and phenylalanine, the CDR3 is 11 residues long. CDR3 DNA only is kept here, 33 bases in frame from base 1. The germline V gene (reference sequence) supplies CDR1 DFQATT and CDR2 SNEGSKA. V and J are truncated by 3 bases and 7 bases respectively, leaving an intervening sequence of 7 bases.